This T cell receptor beta chain was obtained from a study of CD8+CD57+ T cells in acquired aplastic anemia. With 6 bases removed from V and 5 bases from J, the gap between germline ends came to 13 bases. CDR3 length: 13 residues. The germline gives CDR1 LNHDA, CDR2 SQIVND (reference sequence). The TCR beta profiling, which covered VDJ combination and CDR3 sequence, was carried out using genomic DNA as the template. TCRdb reprocessed the reads via MiXCR and lists one record per CDR3 protein. The table includes about 160,000 distinct CDR3 sequences, about two thirds detected once. Sequencing was done on patients that had shown CD8+CD57+ cell expansion by flow cytometry.

This chain uses TRBV19 with TRBJ2-5, with D maybe TRBD1 (6 bases). Sequencing was done on a sample of sorted CD4+, CD8+, or CD8+CD57+ T cells (not recorded which) from PBMCs. The sequence was collected from a human donor with aplastic anemia. CDR3 sequence reads: CASSAYREETQYF. The CDR3 nucleotides read TGTGCCAGTAGCGCGTACAGGGAGGAGACCCAGTACTTC.